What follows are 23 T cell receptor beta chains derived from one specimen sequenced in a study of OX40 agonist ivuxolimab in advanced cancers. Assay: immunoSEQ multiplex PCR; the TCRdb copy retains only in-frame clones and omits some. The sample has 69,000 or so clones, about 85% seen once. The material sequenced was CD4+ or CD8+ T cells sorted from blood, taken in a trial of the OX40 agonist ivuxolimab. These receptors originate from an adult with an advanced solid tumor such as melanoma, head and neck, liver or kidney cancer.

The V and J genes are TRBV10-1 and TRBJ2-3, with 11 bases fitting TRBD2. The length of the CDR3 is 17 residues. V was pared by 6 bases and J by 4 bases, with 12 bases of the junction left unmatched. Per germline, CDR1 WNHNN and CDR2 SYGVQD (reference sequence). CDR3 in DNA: TGCGCCAGCAGCCTACCTTCACTAGCGGGAGTCGCAGATACGCAGTATTTT. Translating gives CASSLPSLAGVADTQYF.

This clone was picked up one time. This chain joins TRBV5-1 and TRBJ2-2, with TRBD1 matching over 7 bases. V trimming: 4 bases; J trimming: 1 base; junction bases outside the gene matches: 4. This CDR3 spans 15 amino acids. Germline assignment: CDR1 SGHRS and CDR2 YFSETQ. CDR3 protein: CASSAGQVNTGELFF. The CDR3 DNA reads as TGCGCCAGCAGCGCCGGACAGGTGAACACCGGGGAGCTGTTTTTT.

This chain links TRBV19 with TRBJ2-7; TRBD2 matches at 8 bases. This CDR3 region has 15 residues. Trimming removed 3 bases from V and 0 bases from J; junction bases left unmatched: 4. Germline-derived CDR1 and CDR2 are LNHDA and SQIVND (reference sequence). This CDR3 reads CASSMLSGGSYEQYF. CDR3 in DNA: TGTGCCAGTAGTATGTTAAGCGGGGGCTCCTACGAGCAGTACTTC.

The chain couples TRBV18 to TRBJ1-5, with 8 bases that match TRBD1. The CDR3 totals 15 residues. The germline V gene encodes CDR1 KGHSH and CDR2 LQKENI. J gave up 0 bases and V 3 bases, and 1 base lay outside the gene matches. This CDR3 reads CASSPQGASNQPQHF. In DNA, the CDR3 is TGTGCCAGCTCACCCCAGGGGGCTAGCAATCAGCCCCAGCATTTT.

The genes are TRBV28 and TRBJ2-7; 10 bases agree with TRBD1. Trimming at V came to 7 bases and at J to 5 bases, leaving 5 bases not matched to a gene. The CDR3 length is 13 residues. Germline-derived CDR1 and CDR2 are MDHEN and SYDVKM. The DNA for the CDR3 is TGTGCCAGCATCAGACAGGGGGCGGACGAGCAGTACTTC. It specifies CASIRQGADEQYF.

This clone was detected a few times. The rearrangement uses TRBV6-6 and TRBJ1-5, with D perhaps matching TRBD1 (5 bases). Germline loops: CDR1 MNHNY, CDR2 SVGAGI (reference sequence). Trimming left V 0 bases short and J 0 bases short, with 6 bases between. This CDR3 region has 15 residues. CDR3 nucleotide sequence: TGTGCCAGCAGTTACTCAAGGGGTAGCAATCAGCCCCAGCATTTT. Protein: CASSYSRGSNQPQHF.

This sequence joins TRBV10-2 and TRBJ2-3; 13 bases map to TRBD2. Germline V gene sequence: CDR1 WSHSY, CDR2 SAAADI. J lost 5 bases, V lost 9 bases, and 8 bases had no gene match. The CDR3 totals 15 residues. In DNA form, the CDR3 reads TGCGCCAGTCGGACTAGCGGGAGTTCGAGAGATACGCAGTATTTT. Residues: CASRTSGSSRDTQYF.

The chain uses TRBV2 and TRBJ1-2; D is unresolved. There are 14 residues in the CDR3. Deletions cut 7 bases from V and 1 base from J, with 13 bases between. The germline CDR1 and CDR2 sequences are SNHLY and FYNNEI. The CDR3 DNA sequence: TGTGCCAGCACTGGAGACATCAGTAACTATGGCTACACCTTC. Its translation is CASTGDISNYGYTF.

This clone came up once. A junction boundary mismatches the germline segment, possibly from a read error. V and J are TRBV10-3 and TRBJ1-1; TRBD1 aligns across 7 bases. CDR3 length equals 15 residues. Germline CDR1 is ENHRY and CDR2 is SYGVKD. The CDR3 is CAVRGGNRLNTEAFF. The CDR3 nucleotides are TGTGCCGTCAGGGGGGGGAATAGACTGAACACTGAAGCTTTCTTT.

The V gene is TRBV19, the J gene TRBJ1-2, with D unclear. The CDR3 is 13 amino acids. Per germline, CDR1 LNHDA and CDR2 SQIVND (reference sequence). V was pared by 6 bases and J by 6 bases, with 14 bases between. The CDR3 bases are TGTGCCAGTAGCCTGAACCAACGGGATGGCTACACCTTC. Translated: CASSLNQRDGYTF.

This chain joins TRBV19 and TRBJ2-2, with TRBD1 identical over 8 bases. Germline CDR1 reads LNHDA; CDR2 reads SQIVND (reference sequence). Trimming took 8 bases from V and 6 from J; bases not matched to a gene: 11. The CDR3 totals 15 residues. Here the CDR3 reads CASSDRGMFSGELFF. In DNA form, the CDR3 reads TGTGCCAGTTCAGACAGGGGTATGTTCTCCGGGGAGCTGTTTTTT.

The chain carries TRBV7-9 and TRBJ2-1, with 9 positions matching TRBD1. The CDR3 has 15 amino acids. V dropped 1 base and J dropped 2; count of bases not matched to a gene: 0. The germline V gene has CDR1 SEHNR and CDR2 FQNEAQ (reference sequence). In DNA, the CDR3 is TGTGCCAGCAGCTTAGGGGACAGGGCCTACAATGAGCAGTTCTTC. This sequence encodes CASSLGDRAYNEQFF.

The DNA of the CDR3 is TGTGCCAGCAGCTCGGGGCGGGGAGGCGGTGGTGCCACCGGGGAGCTGTTTTTT. Translating gives CASSSGRGGGGATGELFF. This chain connects TRBV7-9 to TRBJ2-2, with a weak D call TRBD2 (6 bases). The CDR3 has 18 amino acids. Germline-derived CDR1 and CDR2 are SEHNR and FQNEAQ (reference sequence). The V gene lost 4 bases and the J gene lost 4 bases, with 22 bases spanning the gap.

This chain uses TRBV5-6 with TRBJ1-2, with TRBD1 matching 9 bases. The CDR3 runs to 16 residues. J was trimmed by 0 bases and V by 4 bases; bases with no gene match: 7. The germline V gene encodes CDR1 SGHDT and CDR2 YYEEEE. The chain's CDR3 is CASSTYRTGANYGYTF. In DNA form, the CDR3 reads TGTGCCAGCAGCACTTACCGGACAGGGGCTAACTATGGCTACACCTTC.

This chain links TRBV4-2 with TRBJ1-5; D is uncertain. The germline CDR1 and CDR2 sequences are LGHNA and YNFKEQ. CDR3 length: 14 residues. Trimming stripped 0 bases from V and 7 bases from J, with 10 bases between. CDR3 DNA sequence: TGTGCCAGCAGCCAAGAATTAGGGCGACAGCCCCAGCATTTT. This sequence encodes CASSQELGRQPQHF.

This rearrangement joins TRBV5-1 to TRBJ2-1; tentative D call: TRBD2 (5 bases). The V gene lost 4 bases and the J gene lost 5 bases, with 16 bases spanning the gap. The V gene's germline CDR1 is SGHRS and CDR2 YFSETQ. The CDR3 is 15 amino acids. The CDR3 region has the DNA TGCGCCAGCAGCGGCATGGCCGGGGTTAACAATGAGCAGTTCTTC. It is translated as CASSGMAGVNNEQFF.

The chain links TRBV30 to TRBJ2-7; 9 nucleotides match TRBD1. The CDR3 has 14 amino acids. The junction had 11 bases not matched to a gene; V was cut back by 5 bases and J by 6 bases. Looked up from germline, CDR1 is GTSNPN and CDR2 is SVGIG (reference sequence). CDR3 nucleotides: TGTGCCTGGGGGTACCGGGACAGGGTCGCCGAGCAGTACTTC. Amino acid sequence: CAWGYRDRVAEQYF. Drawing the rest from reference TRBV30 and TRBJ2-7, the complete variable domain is SQTIHQWPATLVQPVGSPLSLECTVEGTSNPNLYWYRQAAGRGLQLLFYSVGIGQISSEVPQNLSASRPQDRQFILSSKKLLLSDSGFYLCAWGYRDRVAEQYFGPGTRLTVT.

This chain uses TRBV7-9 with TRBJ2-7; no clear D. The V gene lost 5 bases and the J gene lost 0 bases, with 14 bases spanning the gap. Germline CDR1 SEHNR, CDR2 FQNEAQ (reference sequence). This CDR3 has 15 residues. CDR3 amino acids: CASSPKVGVSYEQYF. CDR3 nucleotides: TGTGCCAGCAGCCCCAAGGTCGGAGTCTCCTACGAGCAGTACTTC.

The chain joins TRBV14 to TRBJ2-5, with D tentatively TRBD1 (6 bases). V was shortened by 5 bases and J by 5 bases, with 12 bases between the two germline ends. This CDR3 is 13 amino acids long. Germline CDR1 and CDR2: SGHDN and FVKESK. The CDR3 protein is CASSWGTRETQYF. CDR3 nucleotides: TGTGCCAGCAGCTGGGGGACAAGGGAGACCCAGTACTTC.

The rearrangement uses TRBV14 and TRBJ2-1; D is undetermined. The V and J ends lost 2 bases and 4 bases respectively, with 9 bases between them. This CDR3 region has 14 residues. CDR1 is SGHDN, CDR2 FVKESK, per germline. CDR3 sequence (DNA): TGTGCCAGCAGCCAAACAAATGATTACAATGAGCAGTTCTTC. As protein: CASSQTNDYNEQFF.

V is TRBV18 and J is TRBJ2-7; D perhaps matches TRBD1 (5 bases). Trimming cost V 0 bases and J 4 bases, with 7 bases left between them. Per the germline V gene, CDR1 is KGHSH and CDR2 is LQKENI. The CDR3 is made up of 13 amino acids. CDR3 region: CASSPPAGYEQYF. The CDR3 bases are TGTGCCAGCTCACCACCAGCAGGGTACGAGCAGTACTTC.

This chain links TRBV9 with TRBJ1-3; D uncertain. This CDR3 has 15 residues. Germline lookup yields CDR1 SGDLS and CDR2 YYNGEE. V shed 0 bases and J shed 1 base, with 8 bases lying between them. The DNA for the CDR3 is TGTGCCAGCAGCGTAGCGTTAGGGTCTGGAAACACCATATATTTT. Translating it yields CASSVALGSGNTIYF.

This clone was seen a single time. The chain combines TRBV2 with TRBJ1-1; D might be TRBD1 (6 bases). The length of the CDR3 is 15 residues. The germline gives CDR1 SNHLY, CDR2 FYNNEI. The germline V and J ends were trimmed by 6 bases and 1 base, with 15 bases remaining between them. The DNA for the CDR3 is TGTGCCAGCAGGGTGGACAGCCTGAAGAACACTGAAGCTTTCTTT. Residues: CASRVDSLKNTEAFF.